Described below is a single T cell receptor beta chain sequence and its context. From the 5' RACE reads, TCRdb lists one entry per CDR3 protein and no DNA. The sample has approximately 440,000 distinct CDR3 sequences. Germline values: CDR1 DFQATT, CDR2 SNEGSKA (reference sequence). The CDR3 runs to 11 residues. The data stem from a study of T cells expressing NK-cell markers. The wider study: Each TCR beta repertoire originated in sorted T cells that were CD3+CD56+NKG2C+, CD3+CD56+NKG2C- or CD3+CD56-NKG2C+.

Sequences were obtained from blood T cells: a sorted CD56 or NKG2C T cell subset, CD4+ or CD8+ T cells, or bulk PBMC T cells (not recorded which). The rearrangement uses TRBV20-1 and TRBJ2-1. The sequence was obtained from a woman in her fifties or sixties in good health. CDR3: CSARFTGLGFF.